This T cell receptor beta chain was found in a study of CD8 T cells in ankylosing spondylitis. The germline V gene encodes CDR1 SEHNR and CDR2 FQNEAQ (reference sequence). The CDR3 extends over 12 amino acids. Researchers built TCR beta libraries using quantitative 5'-RACE with molecular barcodes. TCRdb reprocessed the 5' RACE reads with MiXCR, giving one entry per CDR3 protein. Counted here are some 140,000 distinct CDR3 sequences, roughly 15% occurring once; the ten biggest clones make up 25% to 40%. Study findings and constraints: Typical of ankylosing spondylitis blood, it appeared, was a TCR beta motif of seven to nine highly homologous variants.

This clonotype was seen at least ten times. Its antigen is not identified. One end of the junction varies from germline; a read error may be responsible. The source is a male donor with ankylosing spondylitis. This rearrangement joins TRBV7-9 to TRBJ2-1; 7 bases agree with TRBD1. Sequencing used blood, either unsorted or a sorted T cell fraction (not recorded which). The CDR3 spells CASSLGDSFPPF. For the CDR3, the DNA is TGTGCCAGCAGCTTAGGGGACAGTTTCCCACCTTTC. The full variable domain, in which reference TRBV7-9 and TRBJ2-1 provide the parts outside the CDR3, is DTGVSQNPRHKITKRGQNVTFRCDPISEHNRLYWYRQTLGQGPEFLTYFQNEAQLEKSRLLSDRFSAERPKGSFSTLEIQRTEQGDSAMYLCASSLGDSFPPFGPGTRLTVL.